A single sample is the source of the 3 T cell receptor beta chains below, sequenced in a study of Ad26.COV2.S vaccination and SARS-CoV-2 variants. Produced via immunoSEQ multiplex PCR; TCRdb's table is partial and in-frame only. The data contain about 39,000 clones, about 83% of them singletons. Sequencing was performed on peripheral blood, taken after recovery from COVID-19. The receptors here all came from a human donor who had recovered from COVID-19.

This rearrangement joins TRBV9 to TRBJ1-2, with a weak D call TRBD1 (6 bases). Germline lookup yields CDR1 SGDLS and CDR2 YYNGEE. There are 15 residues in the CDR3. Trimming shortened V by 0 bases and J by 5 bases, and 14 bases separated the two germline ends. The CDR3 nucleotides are TGTGCCAGCAGCGTAGGGGGGGCCGTGGGTTATGGCTACACCTTC. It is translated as CASSVGGAVGYGYTF.

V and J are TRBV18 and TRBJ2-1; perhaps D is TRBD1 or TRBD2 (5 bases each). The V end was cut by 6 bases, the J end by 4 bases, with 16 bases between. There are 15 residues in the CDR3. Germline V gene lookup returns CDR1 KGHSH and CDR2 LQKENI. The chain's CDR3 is CASSLGTTLYNEQFF. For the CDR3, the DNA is TGTGCCAGCTCCCTAGGGACGACCCTTTACAATGAGCAGTTCTTC.

CDR3 in amino acids: CASSLTGELFF. CDR3 sequence (DNA): TGTGCCAGCAGTCTCACCGGGGAGCTGTTTTTT. The J gene is TRBJ2-2, the V gene TRBV6-5; no clear D gene. The CDR3 consists of 11 residues. Trimming stripped 5 bases from V and 4 bases from J, with 2 bases between. CDR1 MNHEY and CDR2 SVGAGI come from the germline V gene.